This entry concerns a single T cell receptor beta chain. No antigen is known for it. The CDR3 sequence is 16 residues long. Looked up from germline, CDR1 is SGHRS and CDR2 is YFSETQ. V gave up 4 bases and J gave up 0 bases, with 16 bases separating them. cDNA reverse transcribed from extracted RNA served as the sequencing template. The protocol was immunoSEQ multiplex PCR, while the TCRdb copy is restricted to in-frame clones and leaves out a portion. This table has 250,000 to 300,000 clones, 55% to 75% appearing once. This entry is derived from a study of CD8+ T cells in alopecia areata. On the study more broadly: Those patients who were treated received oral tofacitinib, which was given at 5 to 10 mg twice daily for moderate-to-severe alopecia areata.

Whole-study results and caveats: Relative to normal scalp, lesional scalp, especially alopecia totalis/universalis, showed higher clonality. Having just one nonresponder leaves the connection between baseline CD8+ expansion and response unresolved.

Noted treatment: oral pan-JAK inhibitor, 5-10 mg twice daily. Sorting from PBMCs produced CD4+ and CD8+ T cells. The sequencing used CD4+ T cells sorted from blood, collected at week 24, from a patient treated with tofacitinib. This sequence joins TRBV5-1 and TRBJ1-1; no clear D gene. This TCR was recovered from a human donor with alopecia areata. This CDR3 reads CASSPSVGSLNTEAFF. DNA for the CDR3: TGCGCCAGCAGCCCCAGCGTTGGCTCCTTGAACACTGAAGCTTTCTTT.